This record concerns one T cell receptor (beta chain) sequence. The antigen is unknown. TCRdb processed the 5' RACE reads anew with MiXCR; each CDR3 protein has one entry. The sample consists of about 890,000 distinct CDR3 sequences, roughly 12% of them appearing once. The record originates from a study of identical twins. Findings and limits, study-wide: The study found excess low generation probability among twin-shared out-of-frame alpha sequences.

These data are also associated with another study on yellow fever vaccine responses in identical twins.

The sample comprised PBMCs. The receptor's source is a woman between 18 and 29 years old in good health.

Written as DNA, the CDR3 is TGCAGTGCCCGACTCCCGGGAACTAGCACAGATACGCAGTATTTT. Its protein is CSARLPGTSTDTQYF. The chain joins TRBV20-1 to TRBJ2-3; a weak D match, TRBD2 (5 bases). The CDR3 totals 15 residues. Trimming took 6 bases from V and 0 from J, leaving 16 bases between them. Germline V gives CDR1 DFQATT, CDR2 SNEGSKA (reference sequence).